This T cell receptor (beta chain) comes out of a study of spatial heterogeneity in lung cancer. At the level of the study: Matched bulk RNA-seq yielded a T cell transcriptional module score. Counts of TCR transcripts in tumor regions correlated strongly with that score. There were, on average, more than eight raw-read appearances for each unique TCR and UMI combination. General study findings and limits: There was tracking of ubiquitous and regional nonsynonymous mutations by the respective counts of ubiquitous and regional expanded TCRs. Tumors with more nonsynonymous mutations had more expanded intratumoral alpha and beta TCRs.

This clonotype is labeled medium-sized. Its cognate antigen is unknown. In TCRdb, the 5' RACE reads were re-called with MiXCR into one record per CDR3 protein. The sample carries roughly 3,000 distinct CDR3 sequences, under 10% recorded once. The CDR3 consists of 14 residues. Between the trimmed V and J ends, which lost 2 bases and 0 bases, there was a span of 7 bases. Time point described: sample taken at primary tumor resection. From tumor, nontumor lung or frozen PBMC, whole RNA was taken unsorted for sequencing. The J gene is TRBJ1-2, the V gene TRBV23-1, with unresolved D. TRBV23-1 is an ORF, and what it does is uncertain. This receptor was obtained from a female donor with early-stage non-small cell lung cancer. The input for sequencing was lung tumor tissue, taken at surgery. This chain's CDR3 is CASSQRAPNYGYTF. The CDR3, as DNA: TGCGCCAGCAGTCAACGAGCACCTAACTATGGCTACACCTTC.